A selection of T cell receptor beta chains follows, all from one sample in a study of T cell changes during pregnancy in multiple sclerosis. Using immunoSEQ multiplex PCR, the repertoire was profiled, and TCRdb retains in-frame clones only, with some absent. There are some 70,000 clones in the sample; around 92% occur only once, and 2.5% to 3.5% lies in the top ten. The sequences come from CD8+ T cells from peripheral blood mononuclear cells, collected in the third trimester of pregnancy. The receptors come from a female donor in good health, enrolled as a control in a pregnancy study. CDR3s include the opening cysteine and the closing phenylalanine or tryptophan. D genes are given only for firm matches. A row's size may be missing; if present it is once, few, many or a size class.

clone_size,v_call,d_call,j_call,cdr3_nt,cdr3_aa
few,TRBV2,NA,TRBJ2-6,TGTGCCAGCAGGGTCGATGAGTCTGGGGCCAACGTCCTGACTTTC,CASRVDESGANVLTF
NA,TRBV6-6,NA,TRBJ1-1,TGTGCCAGCAGTTACTCGCTACAGGAGAACACTGAAGCTTTCTTT,CASSYSLQENTEAFF
NA,TRBV6-5,NA,TRBJ1-5,TGTGCCAGCAGTTTGACGGGGGGGCAGCCCCAGCATTTT,CASSLTGGQPQHF
NA,TRBV11-2,TRBD1,TRBJ1-2,TGTGCCAGCAGCTTCCCCGGACAGGTTACTAACTATGGCTACACCTTC,CASSFPGQVTNYGYTF
NA,TRBV6-5,NA,TRBJ1-1,TGTGCCAGCAGGGACCTGACAGGATGGAATGAAGCTTTCTTT,CASRDLTGWNEAFF
NA,TRBV11-2,NA,TRBJ2-5,TGTGCCAGCAGCTTATGGTTCGGGTCAGAAGAGACCCAGTACTTC,CASSLWFGSEETQYF
NA,TRBV2,NA,TRBJ2-6,TGTGCCAGCAGCCGAGGAGTCTCTGGGGCCAACGTCCTGACTTTC,CASSRGVSGANVLTF
NA,TRBV27,NA,TRBJ1-1,TGTGCCAGCAGTTTACTTCCCGGAGGCCCCGAAGCTTTCTTT,CASSLLPGGPEAFF
NA,TRBV6-1,TRBD2,TRBJ2-5,TGTGCCAGCATAGGACTAGCGGGGGTGGAGACCCAGTACTTC,CASIGLAGVETQYF
NA,TRBV29-1,NA,TRBJ1-3,TGCAGCGTTGTGGACACATCCTCTGGAAACACCATATATTTT,CSVVDTSSGNTIYF
NA,TRBV29-1,NA,TRBJ2-5,TGCAGCGTTCGGGATGGGGAGACCCAGTACTTC,CSVRDGETQYF
few,TRBV5-5,TRBD1,TRBJ1-2,TGTGCCAGCAGCCCTCCGGGACAGGGCGTCTATGGCTACACCTTC,CASSPPGQGVYGYTF
NA,TRBV18,TRBD1,TRBJ1-5,TGTGCCAGCTCACCCAAGACAGGGAACAACAATCAGCCCCAGCATTTT,CASSPKTGNNNQPQHF
NA,TRBV7-3,TRBD2,TRBJ2-3,TGTGCCAGCAGCTTCGGACTAAACCCAGTAGCGGGAGCGAATACAGATACGCAGTATTTT,CASSFGLNPVAGANTDTQYF
NA,TRBV19,TRBD2,TRBJ2-1,TGTGCCAGTAGCCACTTGGCGGGGGGGACTGATGAGCAGTTCTTC,CASSHLAGGTDEQFF
NA,TRBV7-9,TRBD2,TRBJ2-1,TGTGCCAGCAGATTAGCGGGGGGGCCCGATGAGCAGTTCTTC,CASRLAGGPDEQFF
NA,TRBV4-3,NA,TRBJ1-4,TGCGCCAGCAGCCATGAGGTCGGGTCCCGGGAACTGTTTTTT,CASSHEVGSRELFF
NA,TRBV18,TRBD2,TRBJ2-7,TGTGCCAGCTCACCAGCGGGGGGTTACGAGCAGTACTTC,CASSPAGGYEQYF
NA,TRBV9,TRBD1,TRBJ2-5,TGTGCCAGCAGCGTAGACGACAGGGCACTACAAGAGACCCAGTACTTC,CASSVDDRALQETQYF
NA,TRBV2,TRBD1,TRBJ1-2,TGTGCCAGCAGTGATCGGGACAGGGGGCATTCTAACTATGGCTACACCTTC,CASSDRDRGHSNYGYTF
NA,TRBV6-4,TRBD2,TRBJ2-3,TGTGCCAGCAGTGATCTAGCGGGGGGGAGCACAGATACGCAGTATTTT,CASSDLAGGSTDTQYF
NA,TRBV5-1,NA,TRBJ1-2,TGCGCCAGCAGCCCAACCCCGACCGGACTTTCCTATGGCTACACCTTC,CASSPTPTGLSYGYTF
once,TRBV7-8,TRBD1,TRBJ2-1,TGTGCCAGCAGCTTAGTAGGGGGCTTCTACAATGAGCAGTTCTTC,CASSLVGGFYNEQFF
NA,TRBV10-3,TRBD1,TRBJ1-5,TGTGCCATCAGTGAGTCGCAGGGGGAAGGTCAGCCCCAGCATTTT,CAISESQGEGQPQHF
NA,TRBV10-3,NA,TRBJ2-5,TGTGCCATCCTCGTAACGCAGGGCTTGGAAGAGACCCAGTACTTC,CAILVTQGLEETQYF
NA,TRBV10-1,TRBD1,TRBJ1-2,TGCGCCAGCAGTGGCCCCCGGGACAGCCGTTTTTACTATGGCTACACCTTC,CASSGPRDSRFYYGYTF
once,TRBV7-8,NA,TRBJ2-7,TGTGCCAGCAGCGGACGGGATGTCGAACTCTCCTACGAGCAGTACTTC,CASSGRDVELSYEQYF
NA,TRBV5-4,TRBD1,TRBJ1-4,TGTGCCAGCAGCCCTACAGGGGGCGAGAATGAAAAACTGTTTTTT,CASSPTGGENEKLFF
NA,TRBV30,TRBD1,TRBJ2-7,TGTGCCTGCCTACCGGGACAGGGGCTTGGGGAGCAGTACTTC,CACLPGQGLGEQYF
NA,TRBV19,NA,TRBJ1-5,TGTGCCAGCATCCAGTCCCCCGAATTTAGCAATCAGCCCCAGCATTTT,CASIQSPEFSNQPQHF
NA,TRBV27,NA,TRBJ2-7,TGTGCCAGCAGTGTGACAGGATGGGGCTACGAGCAGTACTTC,CASSVTGWGYEQYF
NA,TRBV9,TRBD1,TRBJ2-7,TGTGCCAGCAGCCCGACCCACCGGGACAGTGCCTACGAGCAGTACTTC,CASSPTHRDSAYEQYF
NA,TRBV19,NA,TRBJ2-1,TGTGCCAGTAGTCCGGGGATAGGGTACAATGAGCAGTTCTTC,CASSPGIGYNEQFF